Below are 20 T cell receptor beta chains sequenced from a single sample in a study of Ad26.COV2.S vaccination and SARS-CoV-2 variants. Generated by immunoSEQ multiplex PCR, the TCRdb table keeps only in-frame clones and is missing some. The table has nearly 95,000 clones, roughly 85% seen once. Sequencing was performed on peripheral blood, taken after recovery from COVID-19. These receptors were collected from a human donor who had recovered from COVID-19.

The chain combines TRBV27 with TRBJ2-2; D is perhaps TRBD1 (6 bases). V lost 9 bases and J 6 bases, leaving 14 bases between the germline ends. Germline assignment: CDR1 MNHEY and CDR2 SMNVEV (reference sequence). The CDR3 loop spans 13 amino acids. The CDR3 DNA reads TGTGCCAGTAGGGGGTGGGTGGCCGGGGAGCTGTTTTTT. It specifies CASRGWVAGELFF.

This clone was seen just once. The rearrangement uses TRBV11-1 and TRBJ1-1, with D tentatively TRBD1 (5 bases). This CDR3 comprises 14 residues. CDR1 SGHAT and CDR2 FQDESV come from the germline V gene (reference sequence). V was trimmed by 1 base and J by 5 bases, leaving 11 bases between them. This chain's CDR3 is CASSLGDPKTEAFF. The CDR3 bases are TGTGCCAGCAGCTTAGGGGACCCAAAAACTGAAGCTTTCTTT.

The chain carries TRBV6-5 and TRBJ2-2, with TRBD1 as a possible D gene (6 bases). Trimming cost V 6 bases and J 6 bases, with 14 bases left between them. In germline, CDR1 is MNHEY, CDR2 SVGAGI. The CDR3 consists of 14 residues. Here the CDR3 DNA reads TGTGCCAGCAGGCCAAACAGGGTTCCCGGGGAGCTGTTTTTT. It encodes CASRPNRVPGELFF.

The chain is built from TRBV6-4 and TRBJ2-5; D is undetermined. This CDR3 contains 11 residues. Between the trimmed V and J ends, which lost 2 bases and 5 bases, there was a span of 3 bases. Germline-derived CDR1 and CDR2 are MRHNA and SNTAGT. This CDR3 is CASSDSETQYF. CDR3 in DNA: TGTGCCAGCAGTGACAGCGAGACCCAGTACTTC.

This chain links TRBV6-5 with TRBJ1-5; TRBD1 is a possible D gene (5 bases). CDR1 and CDR2 (germline): MNHEY, SVGAGI. The CDR3 covers 15 residues. V lost 2 bases to trimming and J lost 5 bases, with 13 bases between them. The DNA for the CDR3 is TGTGCCAGCAGTTACAGTGGGGGGTTCGATCAGCCCCAGCATTTT. It codes for CASSYSGGFDQPQHF.

This clone was seen a single time. The J gene is TRBJ2-1, the V gene TRBV7-9; no reliable D call. Trimming left V 5 bases short and J 8 bases short, with 10 bases between. There are 12 residues in the CDR3. Germline CDR1 reads SEHNR; CDR2 reads FQNEAQ (reference sequence). This chain's CDR3 is CASSLTDYEQFF. The CDR3 DNA follows: TGTGCCAGCAGCCTAACCGACTATGAGCAGTTCTTC.

The chain employs TRBV29-1 and TRBJ2-1; tentatively, D is TRBD2 (5 bases). The CDR3 totals 12 residues. The germline gives CDR1 SQVTM, CDR2 ANQGSEA. V dropped 7 bases and J dropped 2 bases, with 9 bases sitting between them. CDR3: CSAYGAYNEQFF. In DNA, the CDR3 is TGCAGCGCCTACGGGGCCTACAATGAGCAGTTCTTC.

The rearrangement joins TRBV6-6 to TRBJ1-5; no reliable D call. Trimming shortened V by 2 bases and J by 6 bases, and 8 bases separated the two germline ends. CDR3 length equals 13 residues. Germline CDR1 MNHNY, CDR2 SVGAGI (reference sequence). In DNA, the CDR3 is TGTGCCAGCAGTTACGAGATGTCTCAGCCCCAGCATTTT. Translation: CASSYEMSQPQHF.

J is TRBJ1-2 and V is TRBV2; TRBD1 might be the D (5 bases). Trimming cost V 6 bases and J 5 bases, with 16 bases left between them. Per germline, CDR1 SNHLY and CDR2 FYNNEI. The CDR3 sequence is 14 residues long. For the CDR3, the DNA is TGTGCCAGCAGAGGGACCCAGAAGGGTTATGGCTACACCTTC. This sequence encodes CASRGTQKGYGYTF.

The V gene is TRBV29-1, the J gene TRBJ1-2, with D possibly matching TRBD1 (5 bases). This CDR3 spans 12 amino acids. Germline CDR1 is SQVTM and CDR2 is ANQGSEA. Between the trimmed V and J ends, which lost 7 bases and 8 bases, there was a span of 17 bases. The CDR3 reads CSGGQSGTGYTF. The CDR3 region has the DNA TGCAGCGGGGGTCAATCAGGGACCGGCTACACCTTC.

V is TRBV28 and J is TRBJ1-2; possibly TRBD1 for D (5 bases). Germline-derived CDR1 and CDR2 are MDHEN and SYDVKM. V was shortened by 2 bases and J by 6 bases, with 16 bases between the two germline ends. This CDR3 comprises 15 residues. The CDR3 DNA follows: TGTGCCAGCAGTTTAATGGGATGGGGCGGGGATGGCTACACCTTC. Translating it yields CASSLMGWGGDGYTF.

The table lists this clone with a count of one. V and J are TRBV4-3 and TRBJ2-2; possibly TRBD2 for D (6 bases). This CDR3 region has 16 residues. Trimming took 1 base from V and 13 from J, leaving 22 bases between them. Per the germline V gene, CDR1 is LGHNA and CDR2 is YSLEER. CDR3 bases: TGCGCCAGCAGCCAAGCTCGACTGGGGGGAATAGGTGGGCTGTTTTTT. Its protein is CASSQARLGGIGGLFF.

The genes are TRBV12-3 or TRBV12-4 and TRBJ1-1, with TRBD1 matching over 7 bases. The CDR3 runs 13 residues. V lost 5 bases, J lost 5 bases, and 5 bases stayed unmatched. This CDR3 reads CASSRSTGTEAFF. Written as DNA, the CDR3 is TGTGCCAGCAGTCGCTCGACAGGGACTGAAGCTTTCTTT.

The CDR3 is CSVGTSGSYNEQFF. CDR3 in DNA: TGCAGCGTGGGGACTAGCGGCTCCTACAATGAGCAGTTCTTC. This chain uses TRBV29-1 with TRBJ2-1; 11 positions match TRBD2. Trimming at V came to 6 bases and at J to 0 bases, leaving 1 base not matched to a gene. Germline V gives CDR1 SQVTM, CDR2 ANQGSEA. This CDR3 spans 14 amino acids.

This clone was seen a single time. Written as DNA, the CDR3 is TGTGCCAGCAGTTCCGGGAGCCTAGGGGCTGAAGCTTTCTTT. Translating gives CASSSGSLGAEAFF. The chain employs TRBV6-5 and TRBJ1-1, with D tentatively TRBD1 (5 bases). Germline loops: CDR1 MNHEY, CDR2 SVGAGI. This CDR3 contains 14 residues. Deletions cut 4 bases from V and 6 bases from J, with 15 bases between.

The V and J genes are TRBV6-5 and TRBJ1-5, with 10 positions matching TRBD1. The junction had 3 bases not matched to a gene; V was cut back by 5 bases and J by 5 bases. CDR1 and CDR2 (germline): MNHEY, SVGAGI. CDR3 length equals 14 residues. The CDR3 coding sequence is TGTGCCAGCAGTCGACAGGGGGCGTATCAGCCCCAGCATTTT. Translation: CASSRQGAYQPQHF.

This clone was recorded a few times. This chain connects TRBV7-6 to TRBJ2-2; tentatively, D is TRBD1 or TRBD2 (5 bases each). Germline-derived CDR1 and CDR2 are SGHVS and FNYEAQ. CDR3 length equals 15 residues. The V end lost 2 bases, the J end lost 6 bases, and 13 bases lay between the germline ends. The CDR3 DNA is TGTGCCAGCAGCTTAAAGGAGGTGGGACCCGGGGAGCTGTTTTTT. Its translation: CASSLKEVGPGELFF. Variable domain in full (rest from reference TRBV7-6 and TRBJ2-2): GAGVSQSPRYKVTKRGQDVALRCDPISGHVSLYWYRQALGQGPEFLTYFNYEAQQDKSGLPNDRFSAERPEGSISTLTIQRTEQRDSAMYRCASSLKEVGPGELFFGEGSRLTVL.

V gene TRBV28 combines with J gene TRBJ1-1, with a possible D match to TRBD1 (6 bases). The CDR3 extends over 14 amino acids. CDR1 and CDR2 (germline): MDHEN, SYDVKM. V was cut by 4 bases and J by 5 bases, with 14 bases left in between. The CDR3 bases are TGTGCCAGCAGTTCCAGCAGGGGTCGTACTGAAGCTTTCTTT. It translates to CASSSSRGRTEAFF.

This clone was seen just once. V is TRBV29-1 and J is TRBJ2-1; 10 bases align to TRBD2. V was clipped by 0 bases and J by 4 bases; unmatched bases: 12. This CDR3 comprises 18 residues. The germline V gene has CDR1 SQVTM and CDR2 ANQGSEA. The CDR3 sequence: CSVEDRGSGGSIYNEQFF. CDR3 sequence (DNA): TGCAGCGTTGAAGATCGGGGTAGCGGGGGGTCAATATACAATGAGCAGTTCTTC.

This clone was found a few times. The chain links TRBV12-3 or TRBV12-4 to TRBJ2-3; D is uncertain. Trimming pared 4 bases from V and 7 bases from J, leaving 3 bases between. The CDR3 runs to 10 residues. This chain's CDR3 is CASSYNTQYF. CDR3 nucleotide sequence: TGTGCCAGCAGTTATAATACGCAGTATTTT.